The source of this T cell receptor beta chain is a study of metastatic and nonmetastatic thyroid tumors. Study-level information: Repertoires from blood and tumor or nodule tissue of malignant and benign thyroid patients were compared. The study, taken as a whole, reports: As reported, TCR beta diversity in blood and tumor was significantly higher in malignant thyroid tumors than in benign nodules.

This clone has a count of ten or more. Its antigen is not identified. All patients were treatment-naive before thyroid surgery. As handled by the study authors: Using the CDR3 differences seen across clinicopathological groups, the authors built a distant-metastasis classifier for papillary thyroid cancer, which was meant to discriminate distant-metastatic patients. TCRdb re-analyzed the PCR reads using MiXCR. TCRdb's processing, not the authors', yielded these V and J calls. The repertoire consists of around 26,000 clones, with more than 13% occurring once and the leading ten covering about 3.6%. The CDR3 totals 15 residues. The V gene lost 4 bases and the J gene lost 4 bases, with 17 bases spanning the gap. Germline V lookup: CDR1 SGHVS, CDR2 FNYEAQ.

This TCR was recovered from a female donor with papillary thyroid cancer or a benign thyroid nodule (not recorded which). Some clones in this sample may be carry-over from other donors' samples. This chain connects TRBV7-6 to TRBJ2-7; tentatively, D is TRBD2 (5 bases). The sample taken for sequencing was blood. As DNA, the CDR3 is TGTGCCAGCAGCTCCCTCCGGGGAAAGCAGTACGAGCAGTACTTC. It yields the protein CASSSLRGKQYEQYF.